This TCR beta chain was obtained from a study of blood T cell repertoires in COVID-19. Study details: The samples span acute and convalescent COVID-19 from the United States, Italy and Spain. Sample material is recorded as cDNA or gDNA derived from T cells, B-cell-depleted T cells, or PBMCs.

Per the original methods: Cell counts per sample came from amplifying reference gene primers. Profiled with immunoSEQ multiplex PCR; TCRdb holds only in-frame clones, not every one. For V, J and clone size, that table is used; D and trimming come from the DNA. The sample carries under 250,000 clones, approximately 86% recorded once. CDR1 and CDR2 from the germline V gene are MNHEY and SVGAGI. Deletions cut 7 bases from V and 1 base from J, with 10 bases between. This CDR3 spans 13 amino acids. This sequence was found in a woman aged 60-70 years who had recovered from COVID-19. Material for sequencing was peripheral blood. This chain links TRBV6-5 with TRBJ1-1; TRBD1 is a possible D gene (6 bases). CDR3 in amino acids: CASNLQGNTEAFF. The CDR3 DNA follows: TGTGCCAGCAACCTACAGGGGAACACTGAAGCTTTCTTT.